The clone carrying this TCR beta chain was seen a handful of times. After removal of 6 bases from V and 0 bases from J, the junction contained 5 bases not matched to a gene. The CDR3 consists of 15 residues. CDR1 and CDR2 (germline): SNHLY, FYNNEI. The data originate from a study of Graves' ophthalmopathy and Graves' hyperthyroidism. Stable hyperthyroid donors showed no ophthalmopathy during 18 months follow-up. Diagnoses were established from clinical symptoms, serum thyroxine, TRAb, thyroid ultrasound and orbital computed tomography. The authors amplified TCR beta CDR3 regions, and they did so from RNA transcripts for repertoire sequencing. Second-round multiplex PCR came after a first-round RT-PCR that employed HTBI primers. Using its own MiXCR run on the multiplex PCR reads, TCRdb lists one record per CDR3 protein. The sample has some 350,000 distinct CDR3 sequences, approximately 18% seen once.

This chain links TRBV2 with TRBJ2-3; 8 bases line up with TRBD2. Source material: peripheral blood. The clonotype originates from an adult woman with stable Graves' hyperthyroidism. DNA of the CDR3: TGTGCCAGCAGGCAAGCGGGAGCTAGCACAGATACGCAGTATTTT. Encoded protein: CASRQAGASTDTQYF.